A single sample gave rise to the 3 T cell receptor beta chains below, sequenced in a study of T cells in Graves' hyperthyroidism and ophthalmopathy. Template material for amplifying TCR beta CDR3 regions consisted of RNA transcripts. The HTBI set primed first-round TCR CDR3 RT-PCR. One entry per CDR3 protein results from TCRdb running MiXCR on the multiplex PCR reads. Of more than 650,000 distinct CDR3 sequences in the sample, 14% were seen once. Sequences were obtained from blood. The receptors here all came from a young woman with Graves' hyperthyroidism.

This clonotype was observed at least ten times. The chain recombines TRBV7-3 with TRBJ2-5; no definite D call. V lost 5 bases to trimming and J lost 1 base, with 11 bases between them. CDR1 is SGHTA and CDR2 is FQGTGA in the germline V gene. The CDR3 sequence is 14 residues long. The CDR3 nucleotides read TGTGCCAGCAGCCCACGGTCAGGCCAAGAGACCCAGTACTTC. As protein: CASSPRSGQETQYF.

V is TRBV12-3 or TRBV12-4 and J is TRBJ2-5; 10 bases match TRBD2. V lost 4 bases and J lost 4; bases outside the gene matches: 3. The CDR3 consists of 14 residues. The CDR3 loop is CASSSSSGRETQYF. The CDR3 nucleotides read TGTGCCAGCAGTTCATCTAGCGGGAGAGAGACCCAGTACTTC.

This clonotype appeared a few times. The V gene is TRBV6-1, the J gene TRBJ2-7, with no clear D. The CDR3 is made up of 15 amino acids. Per germline, CDR1 MNHNS and CDR2 SASEGT. The V gene lost 3 bases and the J gene lost 2 bases, with 14 bases spanning the gap. CDR3 in amino acids: CASSDGPIVPYEQYF. CDR3 in DNA: TGTGCCAGCAGTGACGGGCCGATAGTGCCCTACGAGCAGTACTTC.